The sample holds a few counts of the clone carrying this TCR beta chain. Antigen specificity is unknown. Deletions cut 5 bases from V and 5 bases from J, with 12 bases between. Germline CDR1 SGHVS, CDR2 FQNEAQ. The CDR3 runs 13 residues. This specimen comes from a study of early T cells in non-severe SARS-CoV-2 infection. Study in general: Sequencing of unsorted whole blood was done on bulk RNA, leaving chains unpaired. Broader study findings: Clonotype matching in VDJdb favored anti-spike CD8 responses and did not capture private and CD4 specificities.

Unique molecular identifier tags were affixed to discrete cDNA molecules. TCRdb independently ran MiXCR on the 5' RACE reads; one entry per CDR3 protein. The table records tens of thousands of distinct CDR3 sequences, 6% to 7% of them present only once. Specimen: whole blood. The origin of this receptor is an adult who was a healthcare worker with PCR-confirmed SARS-CoV-2 infection or an uninfected control (not recorded which). The chain couples TRBV7-8 to TRBJ2-5, with D maybe TRBD2 (6 bases). The CDR3 DNA is TGTGCCAGCAGCCCCGGGGGAGGTGAGACCCAGTACTTC. Its translation is CASSPGGGETQYF.